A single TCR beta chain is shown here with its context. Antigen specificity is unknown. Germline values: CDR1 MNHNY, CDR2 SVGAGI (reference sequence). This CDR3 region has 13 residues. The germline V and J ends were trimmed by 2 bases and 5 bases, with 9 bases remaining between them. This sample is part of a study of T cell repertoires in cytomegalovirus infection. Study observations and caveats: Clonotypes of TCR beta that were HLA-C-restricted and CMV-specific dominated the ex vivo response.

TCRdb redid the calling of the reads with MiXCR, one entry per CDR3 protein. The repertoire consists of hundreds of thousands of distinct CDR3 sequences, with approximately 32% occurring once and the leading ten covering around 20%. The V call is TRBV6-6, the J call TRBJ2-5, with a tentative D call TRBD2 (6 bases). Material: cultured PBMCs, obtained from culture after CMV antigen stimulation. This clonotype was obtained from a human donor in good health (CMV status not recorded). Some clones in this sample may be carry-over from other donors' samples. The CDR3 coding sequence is TGTGCCAGCAGTTACGGGACTGCCGAGACCCAGTACTTC. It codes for CASSYGTAETQYF.